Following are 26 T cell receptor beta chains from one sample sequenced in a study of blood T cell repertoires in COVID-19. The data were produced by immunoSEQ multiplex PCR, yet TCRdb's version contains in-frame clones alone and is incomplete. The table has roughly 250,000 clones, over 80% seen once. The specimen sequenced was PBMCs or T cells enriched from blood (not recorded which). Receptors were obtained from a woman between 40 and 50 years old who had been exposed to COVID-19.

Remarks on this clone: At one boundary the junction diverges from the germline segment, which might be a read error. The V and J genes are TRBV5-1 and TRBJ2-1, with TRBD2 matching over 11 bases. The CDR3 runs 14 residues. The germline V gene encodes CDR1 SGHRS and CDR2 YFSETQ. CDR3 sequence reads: CASSPTSGNNEQFF. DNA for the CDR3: TGTGCCAGCAGCCCGACTAGCGGGAACAATGAGCAGTTCTTC.

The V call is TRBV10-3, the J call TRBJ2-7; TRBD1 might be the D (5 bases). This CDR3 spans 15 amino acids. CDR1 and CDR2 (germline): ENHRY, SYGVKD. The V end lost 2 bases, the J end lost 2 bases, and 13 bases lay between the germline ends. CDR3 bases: TGTGCCATCAGTGAGGCAGGAGCAGGGACCTACGAGCAGTACGTC. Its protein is CAISEAGAGTYEQYV.

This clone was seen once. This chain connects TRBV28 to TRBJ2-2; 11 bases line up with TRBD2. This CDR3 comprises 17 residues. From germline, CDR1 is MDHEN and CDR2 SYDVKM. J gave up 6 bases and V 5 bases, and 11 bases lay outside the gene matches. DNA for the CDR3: TGTGCCAGCAGTCCCCAAAGCGGGACTAGCGGTGCCGGGGAGCTGTTTTTT. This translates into CASSPQSGTSGAGELFF.

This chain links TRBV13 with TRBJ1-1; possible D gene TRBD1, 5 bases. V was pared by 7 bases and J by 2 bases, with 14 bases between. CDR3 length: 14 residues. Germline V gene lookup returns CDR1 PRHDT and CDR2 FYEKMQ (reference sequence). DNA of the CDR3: TGTGCCAGCATTCCGGGCAGGGCTAACACTGAAGCTTTCTTT. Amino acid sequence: CASIPGRANTEAFF.

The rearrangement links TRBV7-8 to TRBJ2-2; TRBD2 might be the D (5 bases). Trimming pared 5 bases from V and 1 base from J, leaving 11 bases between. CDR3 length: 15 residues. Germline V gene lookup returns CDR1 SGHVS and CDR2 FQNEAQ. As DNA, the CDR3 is TGTGCCAGCAGCCCGCGACGGGAGAACACCGGGGAGCTGTTTTTT. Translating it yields CASSPRRENTGELFF.

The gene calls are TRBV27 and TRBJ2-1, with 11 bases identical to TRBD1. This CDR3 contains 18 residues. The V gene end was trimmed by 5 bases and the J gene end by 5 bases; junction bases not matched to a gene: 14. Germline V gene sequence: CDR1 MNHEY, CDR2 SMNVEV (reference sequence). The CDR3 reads CASSQRDRGYVTHNEQFF. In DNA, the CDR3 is TGTGCCAGCAGTCAGCGGGACAGGGGGTACGTTACGCACAATGAGCAGTTCTTC.

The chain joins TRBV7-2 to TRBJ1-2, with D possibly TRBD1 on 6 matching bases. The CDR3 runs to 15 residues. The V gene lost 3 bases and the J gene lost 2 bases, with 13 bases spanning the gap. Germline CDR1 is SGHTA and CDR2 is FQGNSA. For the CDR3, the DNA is TGTGCCAGCAGCTTTTCCCTACAGGGAAACTATGGCTACACCTTC. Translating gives CASSFSLQGNYGYTF.

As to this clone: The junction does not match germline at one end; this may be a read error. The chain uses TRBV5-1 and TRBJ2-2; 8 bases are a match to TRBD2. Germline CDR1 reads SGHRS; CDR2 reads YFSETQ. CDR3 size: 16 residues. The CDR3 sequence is CASTPTKRELVGELFF. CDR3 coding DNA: TGTGCCAGCACCCCGACCAAGCGGGAGTTGGTCGGGGAGCTGTTTTTT.

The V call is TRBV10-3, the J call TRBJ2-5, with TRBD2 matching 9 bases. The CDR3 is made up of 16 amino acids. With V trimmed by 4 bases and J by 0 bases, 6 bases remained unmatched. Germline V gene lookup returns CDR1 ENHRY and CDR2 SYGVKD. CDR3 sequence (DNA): TGTGCCATCAGTGGGGGGGAGCGGGGGGACCAAGAGACCCAGTACTTC. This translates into CAISGGERGDQETQYF.

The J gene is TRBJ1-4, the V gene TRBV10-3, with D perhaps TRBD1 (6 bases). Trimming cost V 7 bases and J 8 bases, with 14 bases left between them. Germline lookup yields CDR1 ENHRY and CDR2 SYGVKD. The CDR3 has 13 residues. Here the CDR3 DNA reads TGTGCCATCAACGAGGGCAGGGGAGAAAAACTGTTTTTT. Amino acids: CAINEGRGEKLFF.

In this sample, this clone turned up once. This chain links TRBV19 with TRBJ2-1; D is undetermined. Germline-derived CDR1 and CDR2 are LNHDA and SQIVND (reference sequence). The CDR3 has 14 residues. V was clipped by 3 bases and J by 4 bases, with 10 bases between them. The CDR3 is CASSIYGRYNEQFF. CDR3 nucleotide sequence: TGTGCCAGTAGTATTTACGGCAGGTACAATGAGCAGTTCTTC. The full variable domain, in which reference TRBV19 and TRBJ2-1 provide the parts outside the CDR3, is DGGITQSPKYLFRKEGQNVTLSCEQNLNHDAMYWYRQDPGQGLRLIYYSQIVNDFQKGDIAEGYSVSREKKESFPLTVTSAQKNPTAFYLCASSIYGRYNEQFFGPGTRLTVL.

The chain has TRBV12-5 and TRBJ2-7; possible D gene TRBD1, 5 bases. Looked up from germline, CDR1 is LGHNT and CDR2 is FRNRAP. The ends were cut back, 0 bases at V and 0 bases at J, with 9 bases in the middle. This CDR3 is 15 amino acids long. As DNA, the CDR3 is TGTGCTAGTGGTTTGGTAGGGGCGAGCTCCTACGAGCAGTACTTC. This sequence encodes CASGLVGASSYEQYF.

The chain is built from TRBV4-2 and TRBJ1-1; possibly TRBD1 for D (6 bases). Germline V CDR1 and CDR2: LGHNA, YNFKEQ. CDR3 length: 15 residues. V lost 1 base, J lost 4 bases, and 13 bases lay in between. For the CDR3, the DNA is TGTGCCAGCAGCCAAGTCGAGGGGGAGGGCACTGAAGCTTTCTTT. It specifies CASSQVEGEGTEAFF.

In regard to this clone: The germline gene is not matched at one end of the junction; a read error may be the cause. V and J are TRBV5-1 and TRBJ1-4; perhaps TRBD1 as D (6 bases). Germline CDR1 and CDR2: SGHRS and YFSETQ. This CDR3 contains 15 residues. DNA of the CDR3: TGTGCCAGCAGCCCCGACAGGTTTACTAATGAAAAACTGTTTTTT. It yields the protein CASSPDRFTNEKLFF.

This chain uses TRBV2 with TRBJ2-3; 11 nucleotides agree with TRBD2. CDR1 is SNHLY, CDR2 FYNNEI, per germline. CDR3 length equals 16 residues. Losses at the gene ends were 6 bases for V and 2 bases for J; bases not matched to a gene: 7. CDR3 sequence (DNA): TGTGCCAGCAGGGCAAGACTAGCGGGGCCCACAGATACGCAGTATTTT. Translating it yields CASRARLAGPTDTQYF.

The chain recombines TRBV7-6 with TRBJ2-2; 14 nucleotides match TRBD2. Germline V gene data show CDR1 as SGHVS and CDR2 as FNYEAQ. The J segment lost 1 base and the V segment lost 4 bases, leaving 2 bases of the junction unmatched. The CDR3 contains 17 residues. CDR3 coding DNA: TGTGCCAGCAGCTACGGACTAGCGGGAGGGAACACCGGGGAGCTGTTTTTT. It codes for CASSYGLAGGNTGELFF.

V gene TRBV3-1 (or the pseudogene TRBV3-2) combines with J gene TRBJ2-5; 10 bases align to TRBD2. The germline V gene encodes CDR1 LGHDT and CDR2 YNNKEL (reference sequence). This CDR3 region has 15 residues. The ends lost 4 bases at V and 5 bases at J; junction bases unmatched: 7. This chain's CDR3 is CASSLVGLAVETQYF. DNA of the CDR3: TGTGCCAGCAGCCTCGTTGGACTAGCGGTGGAGACCCAGTACTTC.

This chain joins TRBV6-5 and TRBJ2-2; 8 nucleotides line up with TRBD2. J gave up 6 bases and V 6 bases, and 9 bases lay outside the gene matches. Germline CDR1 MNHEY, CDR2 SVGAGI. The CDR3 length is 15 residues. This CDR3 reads CASRQTSVLAGELFF. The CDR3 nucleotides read TGTGCCAGCAGACAGACTAGCGTCTTGGCCGGGGAGCTGTTTTTT.

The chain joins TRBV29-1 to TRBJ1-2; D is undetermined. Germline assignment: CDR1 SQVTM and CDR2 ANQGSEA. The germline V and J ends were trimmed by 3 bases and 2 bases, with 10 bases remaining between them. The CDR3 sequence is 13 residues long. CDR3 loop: CSVDSGINYGYTF. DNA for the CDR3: TGCAGCGTTGATAGCGGGATCAACTATGGCTACACCTTC. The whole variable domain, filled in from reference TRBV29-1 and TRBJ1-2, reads SAVISQKPSRDICQRGTSLTIQCQVDSQVTMMFWYRQQPGQSLTLIATANQGSEATYESGFVIDKFPISRPNLTFSTLTVSNMSPEDSSIYLCSVDSGINYGYTFGSGTRLTVV.

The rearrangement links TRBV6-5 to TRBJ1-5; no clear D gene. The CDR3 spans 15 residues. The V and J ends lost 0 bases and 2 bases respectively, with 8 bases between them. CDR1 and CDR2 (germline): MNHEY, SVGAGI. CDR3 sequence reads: CASSYSVAGNQPQHF. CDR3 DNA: TGTGCCAGCAGTTACTCGGTGGCAGGCAATCAGCCCCAGCATTTT.

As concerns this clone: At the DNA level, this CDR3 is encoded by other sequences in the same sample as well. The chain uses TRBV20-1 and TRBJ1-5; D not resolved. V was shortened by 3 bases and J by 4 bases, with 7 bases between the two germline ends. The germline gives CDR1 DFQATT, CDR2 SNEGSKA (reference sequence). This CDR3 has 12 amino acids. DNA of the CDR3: TGCAGTGCTAGTACCGGTAATCAGCCCCAGCATTTT. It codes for CSASTGNQPQHF.

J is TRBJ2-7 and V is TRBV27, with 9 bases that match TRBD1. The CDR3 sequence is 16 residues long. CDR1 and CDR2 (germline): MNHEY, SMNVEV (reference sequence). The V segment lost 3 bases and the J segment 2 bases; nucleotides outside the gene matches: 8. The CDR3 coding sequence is TGTGCCAGCAGTTTGTCGGTCGGGGACAGGGCCTACGAGCAGTACTTC. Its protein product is CASSLSVGDRAYEQYF.

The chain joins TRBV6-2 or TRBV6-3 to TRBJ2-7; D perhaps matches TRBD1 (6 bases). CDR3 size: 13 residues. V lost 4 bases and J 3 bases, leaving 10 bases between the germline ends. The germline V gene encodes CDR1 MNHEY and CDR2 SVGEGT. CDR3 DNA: TGTGCCAGCAGTTCCACGACAGGCTACGAGCAGTACGTC. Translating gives CASSSTTGYEQYV.

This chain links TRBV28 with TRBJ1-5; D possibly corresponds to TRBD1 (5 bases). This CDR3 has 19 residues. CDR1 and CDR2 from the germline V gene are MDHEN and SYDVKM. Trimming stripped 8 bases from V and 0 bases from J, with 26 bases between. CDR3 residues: CASLGDLAGGRGSNQPQHF. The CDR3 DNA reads TGTGCCAGCCTTGGGGATTTGGCGGGGGGAAGGGGTAGCAATCAGCCCCAGCATTTT.

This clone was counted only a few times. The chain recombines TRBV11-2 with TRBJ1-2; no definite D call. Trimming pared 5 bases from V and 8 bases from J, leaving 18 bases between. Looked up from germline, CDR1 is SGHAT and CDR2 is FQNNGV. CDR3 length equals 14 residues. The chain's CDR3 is CASSPPGDRKGYTF. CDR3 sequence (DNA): TGTGCCAGCAGCCCACCCGGGGATCGGAAAGGCTACACCTTC.

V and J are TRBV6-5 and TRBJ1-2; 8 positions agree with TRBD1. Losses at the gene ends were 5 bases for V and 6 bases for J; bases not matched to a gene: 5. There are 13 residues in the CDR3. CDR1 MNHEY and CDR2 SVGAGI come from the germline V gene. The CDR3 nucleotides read TGTGCCAGCAGTAGTCGGACAGGGAATGGCTACACCTTC. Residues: CASSSRTGNGYTF.